This T cell receptor (beta chain) was profiled in a study of identical twins. Using its own MiXCR run on the 5' RACE reads, TCRdb lists one record per CDR3 protein. Here the sample spans a few hundred thousand distinct CDR3 sequences, around a sixth being singletons. Study-wide findings and caveats: Models predicted less out-of-frame TCR alpha sharing in monozygotic twins than was found.

V was shortened by 6 bases and J by 7 bases, with 12 bases between the two germline ends. The CDR3 has 13 residues. The V gene's germline CDR1 is MNHNS and CDR2 SASEGT. This clonotype was found a few times. The antigen is not known. The genes are TRBV6-1 and TRBJ1-4; maybe TRBD1 (5 bases). This TCR was recovered from a middle-aged man in good health. Sequenced sample: naive T cells sorted from blood. The CDR3 is CASRQGLVEKLFF. As DNA, the CDR3 is TGTGCCAGCAGGCAGGGATTGGTTGAAAAACTGTTTTTT.